Listed below are T cell receptor beta chains from one sample, sequenced in a study of glioma-infiltrating T cells. TCRdb independently ran MiXCR on the multiplex PCR reads; one entry per CDR3 protein. The sample has roughly 190,000 distinct CDR3 sequences; over 25% are singletons. The sample taken for sequencing was glioma tissue, nonneoplastic brain tissue, or PBMCs (not recorded which). Receptors originate from a human donor with low-grade glioma or glioblastoma, undergoing nonglioma brain surgery, or in good health (not recorded which). Each CDR3 is given with its conserved first and last residue. A D gene is named only where the DNA matches it firmly. A row's size may be missing; if present it is once, few, many or a size class.

length	V	D	J	size	DNA	CDR3
15	TRBV7-7	-	TRBJ2-5	many	TGTGCCAGCAGCTTAGATGGCAGGGCTACAGAGACCCAGTACTTC	CASSLDGRATETQYF
13	TRBV20-1	-	TRBJ2-7	many	TGCAGTGCTAGAGCGGGAGAAGGGTACGAGCAGTACTTC	CSARAGEGYEQYF
13	TRBV20-1	-	TRBJ2-5	-	TGCAGTGCCCCACACCGAGAGTGTGAGACCCAGTACTTC	CSAPHRECETQYF
17	TRBV6-1	TRBD2	TRBJ2-1	-	TGTGCCAGCAGCTCAATCGGCGGGAGGTTGATAAACAATGAGCAATTCTTC	CASSSIGGRLINNEQFF
18	TRBV27	TRBD2	TRBJ2-2	many	TGTGCCAGCAGTTTATCCAAGCGGGAGAGGTTCCGGGCCGGGGAGCTGTTTTTT	CASSLSKRERFRAGELFF
15	TRBV6-6	-	TRBJ2-1	-	TGTGCCAGCAGTTACTCCTCCGGGACTCAAAATGAGCAGTTCTTC	CASSYSSGTQNEQFF
14	TRBV20-1	TRBD1	TRBJ1-2	many	TGCAGTGTTCCGTTCGGACAGGGGGCCTATGGCTACACCTTC	CSVPFGQGAYGYTF
13	TRBV11-1	-	TRBJ2-3	many	TGTGCCAGCAGCTTTCTGGGCACAGATACGCAGTATTTT	CASSFLGTDTQYF
15	TRBV29-1	-	TRBJ2-3	-	TGCAGCGTTGAACTCCCTAGCCAAGGCACAGATAGGCAGTATTTT	CSVELPSQGTDRQYF
15	TRBV27	TRBD1	TRBJ2-5	once	TGTGCCAGCAGTCCAAATGGACAGGGGATGGGGACCCAGTACTTC	CASSPNGQGMGTQYF
13	TRBV20-1	-	TRBJ1-5	-	TGCAGTGCCATAAAGGGTCTCAATCAGCCCCAGCATTTT	CSAIKGLNQPQHF
17	TRBV5-4	TRBD2	TRBJ2-5	-	TGTGCCAGCAGCTCGGGGACTAGCGGGAGCCGGGGAGAGACCCAGTACTTC	CASSSGTSGSRGETQYF
15	TRBV6-2/TRBV6-3	TRBD1	TRBJ2-7	-	TGTGCCAGCAGAGGGGAAGGGACAGGGAGTGTCGAGCAGTACTTC	CASRGEGTGSVEQYF
16	TRBV6-1	TRBD2	TRBJ2-7	-	TGTGCCAGCAGCTCCGGGAGGGCTGTATCCTACAACGAGCAGTACTTC	CASSSGRAVSYNEQYF
13	TRBV5-6	-	TRBJ2-7	-	TGTGCCAGCAGGTTCCAACTAGCTGGGGAGCAGTACTTC	CASRFQLAGEQYF
15	TRBV14	TRBD2	TRBJ2-1	-	TGTGCCAGCAGCCAGGGACTAGAATCCTACAATGAGCAGTTCTTC	CASSQGLESYNEQFF
15	TRBV18	TRBD1	TRBJ2-7	many	TGTGCCAGCTCACCCGGGACAGGGGGGCCCTACGAGCAGTACTTC	CASSPGTGGPYEQYF
15	TRBV11-2	-	TRBJ2-7	-	TGTGCCAGCAGCCCCAGGGCTGCGGGCTCCTACGAGCAGTACTTC	CASSPRAAGSYEQYF
15	TRBV6-2/TRBV6-3	TRBD2	TRBJ2-7	many	TGTGCCAGCAGTTACTCTGCGGGAGTAACCTACGAGCAGTACTTC	CASSYSAGVTYEQYF
15	TRBV19	-	TRBJ2-5	many	TGTGCCAGTAGACCGACACAGGGGGAGGGTGAGACCCAGTACTTC	CASRPTQGEGETQYF
13	TRBV10-3	-	TRBJ2-1	many	TGTGCCATCAGTCCGGGAGAGTTGAATGAGCAGTTCTTC	CAISPGELNEQFF